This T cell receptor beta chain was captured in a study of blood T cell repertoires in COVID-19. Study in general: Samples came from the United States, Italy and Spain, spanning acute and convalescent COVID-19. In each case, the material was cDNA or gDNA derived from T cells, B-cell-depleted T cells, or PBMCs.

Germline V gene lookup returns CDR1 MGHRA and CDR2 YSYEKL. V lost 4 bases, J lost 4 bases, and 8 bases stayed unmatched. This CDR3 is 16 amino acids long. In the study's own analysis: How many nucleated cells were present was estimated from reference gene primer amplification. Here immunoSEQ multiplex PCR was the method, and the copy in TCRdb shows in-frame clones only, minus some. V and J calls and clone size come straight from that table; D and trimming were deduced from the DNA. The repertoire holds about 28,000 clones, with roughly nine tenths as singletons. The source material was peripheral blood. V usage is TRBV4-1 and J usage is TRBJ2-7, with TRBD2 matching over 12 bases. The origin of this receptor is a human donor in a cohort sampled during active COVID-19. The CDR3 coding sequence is TGCGCCAGCAGCCCAGAGGGACTAGCGGGCGTATACGAGCAGTACTTC. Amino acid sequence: CASSPEGLAGVYEQYF.